This T cell receptor (beta chain) was recorded in a study of CD4 T cells in relation to SARS-CoV-2 and coronaviruses. Study at large: ViraFEST: approximately 10-day antigen culture of PBMCs, then TCR beta CDR3 sequencing.

CD4+ T cells from unexposed donors were obtained before the COVID-19 pandemic (2011-2018). Isolation of CD4+ T cells took place after approximately 10 days in culture. A remark on this clone: Antigen unknown.

The junction had 6 bases not matched to a gene; V was cut back by 1 base and J by 6 bases. In germline, CDR1 is LGHDT, CDR2 YNNKEL (reference sequence). The CDR3 contains 16 residues. Libraries were prepared by immunoSEQ multiplex PCR; TCRdb keeps only in-frame clonotypes and omits some of them. This table has about 25,000 clones, 70% to 80% appearing once. This sequence joins TRBV3-1 (or the pseudogene TRBV3-2) and TRBJ2-7; 13 bases agree with TRBD2. The sequenced sample consisted of CD4+ T cells from PBMCs, cultured in vitro. This clonotype originated in a human donor in good health. The chain's CDR3 is CASSQGGLAGVSEQYF. The CDR3 DNA is TGTGCCAGCAGCCAAGGTGGACTAGCGGGAGTGTCCGAGCAGTACTTC.